This TCR beta chain was captured in a study of control samples from healthy donors and cancer patients. Repertoires were generated with immunoSEQ multiplex PCR, while TCRdb's copy carries only in-frame clones and drops some. The table has 120,000 to 150,000 clones, about 91% seen once. CDR1 is SNHLY, CDR2 FYNNEI, per germline. With 6 bases removed from V and 4 bases from J, the gap between germline ends came to 9 bases. This CDR3 has 13 amino acids. What was sequenced was blood. The chain links TRBV2 to TRBJ2-2; D remains ambiguous. The receptor's source is a man aged 30 to 45 in good health. The CDR3, as DNA: TGTGCCAGCAGCCCGGATCCCACCGGGGAGCTGTTTTTT. As protein: CASSPDPTGELFF.